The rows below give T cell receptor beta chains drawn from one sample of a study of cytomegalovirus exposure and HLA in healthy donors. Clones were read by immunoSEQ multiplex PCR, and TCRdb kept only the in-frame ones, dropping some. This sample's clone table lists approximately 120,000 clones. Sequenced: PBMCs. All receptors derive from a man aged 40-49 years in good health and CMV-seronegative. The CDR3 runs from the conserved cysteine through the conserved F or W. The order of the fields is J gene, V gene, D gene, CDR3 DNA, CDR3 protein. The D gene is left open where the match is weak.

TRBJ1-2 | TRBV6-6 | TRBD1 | TGTGCCAGCAGTTACGCTCCGGGACAGACCCCCTATGGCTACACCTTC | CASSYAPGQTPYGYTF
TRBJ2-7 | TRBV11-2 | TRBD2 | TGTGCCAGCAGCCCAGCGGGGAGGGGTGGCTACGAGCAGTACTTC | CASSPAGRGGYEQYF
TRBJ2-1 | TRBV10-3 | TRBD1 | TGTGCCATCAGTGAGTCAGGAAAGGGGGCCCATGAGCAGTTCTTC | CAISESGKGAHEQFF
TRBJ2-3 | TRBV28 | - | TGTGCCACCAAGGGCGGGTACACAGATACGCAGTATTTT | CATKGGYTDTQYF
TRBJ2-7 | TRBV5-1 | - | TGCGCCAGCAGCTTGGACGCGGGACGTAGCTCCTACGAGCAGTACTTC | CASSLDAGRSSYEQYF
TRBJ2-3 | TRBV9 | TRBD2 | TGTGCCAGCAGCGTAGGGGCTAGCGGATACACAGATACGCAGTATTTT | CASSVGASGYTDTQYF
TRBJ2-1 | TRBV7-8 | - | TGTGCCAGCAGCAACACCCGACAGTACAATGAGCAGTTCTTC | CASSNTRQYNEQFF
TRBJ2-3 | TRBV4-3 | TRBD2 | TGCGCCAGCAGCCAAGATGGGGGGACTAGCAGGGCAGATACGCAGTATTTT | CASSQDGGTSRADTQYF
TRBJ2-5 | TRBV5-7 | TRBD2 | TGTGCCAGCAGCTCCGGACTAGCGGGTAGGGCGGGGGAGACCCAGTACTTC | CASSSGLAGRAGETQYF
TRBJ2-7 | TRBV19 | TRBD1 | TGTGCCAGTAGTTTCGATCTCTCGACAGGGCGGAGCTACGAGCAGTACTTC | CASSFDLSTGRSYEQYF
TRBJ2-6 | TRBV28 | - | TGTGCCAGCAGTTTACAGGGAAGCTTCTTGGGGGCCAACGTCCTGACTTTC | CASSLQGSFLGANVLTF
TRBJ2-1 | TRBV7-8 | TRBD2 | TGTGCCAGCAGCCTTGGACTAGCGGAGAACAATGAGCAGTTCTTC | CASSLGLAENNEQFF
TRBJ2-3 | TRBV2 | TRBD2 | TGTGCCAGCAAAAGGGCTTGGTCTAGCGGGAGCATTAGCACAGATACGCAGTATTTT | CASKRAWSSGSISTDTQYF
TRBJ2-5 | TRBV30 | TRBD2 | TGTGCCTGGAGTGTACGATGGGGTAGCGGGAGAGGTACGGGAGAGACCCAGTACTTC | CAWSVRWGSGRGTGETQYF
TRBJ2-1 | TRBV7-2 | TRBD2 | TGTGCTCTAGGTGGACTAGCAGTAAATGAGCAGTTCTTC | CALGGLAVNEQFF
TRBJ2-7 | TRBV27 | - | TGTGCCAGCAGTTCGGACAACTACGAGCAGTACTTC | CASSSDNYEQYF
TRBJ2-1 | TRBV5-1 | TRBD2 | TGCGCCAGCAGCTCCGGGACTAGCTCCTACAATGAGCAGTTCTTC | CASSSGTSSYNEQFF
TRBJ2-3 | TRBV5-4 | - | TGTGCCAGCAGCTTGGACGGTGCTAGCACAGATACGCAGTATTTT | CASSLDGASTDTQYF
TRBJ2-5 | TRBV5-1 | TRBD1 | TGCGCCAGCAGCTTGGTGGGACAGGGTGTGGAGACCCAGTACTTC | CASSLVGQGVETQYF
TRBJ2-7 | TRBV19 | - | TGTGCCAGAGTCGGAGACAGCCTGTGCTACGAGCAGTACTTC | CARVGDSLCYEQYF
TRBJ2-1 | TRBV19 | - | TGTGCCAGTCACGACTCCTGGCCCGGGGGTGAGCAGTTCTTC | CASHDSWPGGEQFF
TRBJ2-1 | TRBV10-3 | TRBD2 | TGTGCCATCAGTCGGACTAGCGGGAGCGGCCATGAGCAGTTCTTC | CAISRTSGSGHEQFF
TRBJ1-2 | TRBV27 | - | TGTGCCAGCAGCTCTTCTGGTCTCGGGTCATATGGCTACACCTTC | CASSSSGLGSYGYTF
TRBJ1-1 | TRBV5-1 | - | TGCGCCAGCAGCTTGTCTCCTCCCCCAGATCTCGCTGAAGCTTTCTTT | CASSLSPPPDLAEAFF
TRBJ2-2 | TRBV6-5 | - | TGTGCCAGCAGTTACCGAGGGTCGGACACCGGGGAGCTGTTTTTT | CASSYRGSDTGELFF
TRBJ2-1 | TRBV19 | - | TGTGCCAGTAGTAACGCGTGGGAGCAGTTCTTC | CASSNAWEQFF
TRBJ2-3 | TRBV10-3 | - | TGTGCCATCTCAGCCTCTCAAAAGTCGGGAGTGGTAGATACGCAGTATTTT | CAISASQKSGVVDTQYF
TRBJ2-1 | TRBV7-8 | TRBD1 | TGTGCCAGCAGCTTTAGCACAGGGGGCACCTACAATGAGCAGTTCTTC | CASSFSTGGTYNEQFF
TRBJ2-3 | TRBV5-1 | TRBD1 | TGCGCCAGCAGCTCAACCCCCGGGACAGGTACGCAGTATTTT | CASSSTPGTGTQYF
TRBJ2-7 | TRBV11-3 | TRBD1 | TGTGCCAGCAGCAACCCAACAGGGGTCGAGCAGTACTTC | CASSNPTGVEQYF
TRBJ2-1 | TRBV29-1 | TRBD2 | TGCAGCGTTGAAGAGGCGGGAGGGGCCTACAATGAGCAGTTCTTC | CSVEEAGGAYNEQFF
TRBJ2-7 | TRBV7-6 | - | TGTGCCAGCAGCTTAGGGACTAACTCCTACGAGCAGTACTTC | CASSLGTNSYEQYF
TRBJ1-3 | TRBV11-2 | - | TGTGCCAGCAGCTTTAGCACCGCCTCTGGAAACACCATATATTTT | CASSFSTASGNTIYF
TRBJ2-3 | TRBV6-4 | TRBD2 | TGTGCCAGCTCTAGCGGGTTTGGTACCACAGATACGCAGTATTTT | CASSSGFGTTDTQYF
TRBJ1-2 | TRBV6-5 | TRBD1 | TGTGCCAGCAGCCCTAGGGCCAGGGGGAATGGCTACACCTTC | CASSPRARGNGYTF
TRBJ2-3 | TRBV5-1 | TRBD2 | TGCGCCAGCAGCTTGGTGACTAGCGGGAGCACAGATACGCAGTATTTT | CASSLVTSGSTDTQYF
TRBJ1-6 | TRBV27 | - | TGTGCCAGCAGTATGACAGGTCTCGGTTCACCCCTCCACTTT | CASSMTGLGSPLHF
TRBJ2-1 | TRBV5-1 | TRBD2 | TGCGCCAGCAGCTTGTTCGGACTAGCGGAACCGAGCTCCTACAATGAGCAGTTCTTC | CASSLFGLAEPSSYNEQFF
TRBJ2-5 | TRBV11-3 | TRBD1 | TGTGCCAGCAGCTTAAGGATAGCAGGGGGCGTTGGGCAGTACTTC | CASSLRIAGGVGQYF
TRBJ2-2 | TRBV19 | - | TGTGCCAGTAGCAGGGCAGGGACCGGGGAGCTGTTTTTT | CASSRAGTGELFF
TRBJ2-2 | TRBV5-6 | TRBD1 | TGTGCCAGCAGCCTGGGACAGGTCTTTGTCGGGGAGCTGTTTTTT | CASSLGQVFVGELFF
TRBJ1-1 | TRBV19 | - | TGTGCCAGTAGTATGGGCCTAAACACTGAAGCTTTCTTT | CASSMGLNTEAFF
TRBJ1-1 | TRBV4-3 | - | TGCGCCAGCAGCCAAGTGGGACACGCTGAAGCTTTCTTT | CASSQVGHAEAFF
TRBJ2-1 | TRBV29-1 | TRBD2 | TGCAGCGTGGCAGGACTAGCGGGAGTGGGAGAGCAGTTCTTC | CSVAGLAGVGEQFF
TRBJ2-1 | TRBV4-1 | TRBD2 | TGCGCCAGCAGCCAAGAGGCTAGCGGATACAATGAGCAGTTCTTC | CASSQEASGYNEQFF
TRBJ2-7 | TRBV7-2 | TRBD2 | TGTGCCAGCAGCTGGACTAGCGGGGCCCCCGAGCAGTACTTC | CASSWTSGAPEQYF
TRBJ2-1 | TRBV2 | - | TGTGCCAGCACGGGCAATGAGCAGTTCTTC | CASTGNEQFF